This is a list of T cell receptor beta chains from one sample in a study of post-analysis software for immune sequencing data. Each CDR3 protein gets one entry after TCRdb re-called the PCR reads with MiXCR. The sample lists 650,000 to 900,000 distinct CDR3 sequences, 46% occurring once. Sample: blood. The receptor source for this set is a girl aged 5-17 years with multiple sclerosis. Both conserved end residues are part of each CDR3. The D gene is left open where the match is weak. Expanded clones get a size class; other rows say once, few or many, or leave the size out.

clone size,D gene,J gene,V gene,CDR3 DNA,CDR3 protein
few,TRBD2,TRBJ2-1,TRBV5-1,TGCGCCAGCAGCGCAATGTTGACTAGCGGGAGCTATGAGCAGTTCTTC,CASSAMLTSGSYEQFF
-,-,TRBJ2-5,TRBV6-1,TGTGCCAGCAGGAAACTCGGTACTTTGTACCAAGAGACCCAGTACTTC,CASRKLGTLYQETQYF
-,-,TRBJ2-5,TRBV12-3/TRBV12-4,TGTGCCAGCAGTGTTAAGGACAGGCGGGGAGAGACCCAGTACTTC,CASSVKDRRGETQYF
-,-,TRBJ2-5,TRBV30,TGTGCCTGGAATTGGGGAAATTGGGAGACCCAGTACTTC,CAWNWGNWETQYF
-,-,TRBJ2-7,TRBV3-1,TGTGCCAGCAGCCTGACGACTAGGCGGGAGCAGTACTTC,CASSLTTRREQYF
many,-,TRBJ2-3,TRBV7-3,TGTGCCAGCAGCTTAGGAGGGGAGAGCACAGATACGCAGTATTTT,CASSLGGESTDTQYF
-,TRBD2,TRBJ2-5,TRBV13,TGTGCCAGCAGAGTGGCGGGGGGCGTCAACAATGAGCAGTACTTC,CASRVAGGVNNEQYF
-,-,TRBJ2-2,TRBV7-2,TGTGCCAGCAGCCCCAGACAACTCGGGGAGCTGTTTTTT,CASSPRQLGELFF
-,-,TRBJ2-1,TRBV10-3,TGTGCCATCAGTGGCCCGGGGGTTTGGGGAAATGAGCAGTTCTTC,CAISGPGVWGNEQFF
few,TRBD2,TRBJ2-7,TRBV27,TGTGCCAGCAGTTTAACCGCCGGGACTAGCTCCTACGAGCAGTACTTC,CASSLTAGTSSYEQYF
-,-,TRBJ2-1,TRBV7-9,TGTGCCAGCAGCCCCAGGACGTACAATGAGCAGTTCTTC,CASSPRTYNEQFF
-,TRBD2,TRBJ2-7,TRBV20-1,TGCAGTGCCCATCCGGGACTAGCGGGAGGAGCCGAGCAGTACTTC,CSAHPGLAGGAEQYF
-,TRBD2,TRBJ2-1,TRBV20-1,TGCAGTGCTACTCTAGCGGGTCCTTACAATGAGCAGTTCTTC,CSATLAGPYNEQFF
-,-,TRBJ2-1,TRBV4-3,TGCGCCAGCAGCCAAGAATTGCTACCCGGCGATGACAATGAGCAGTTCTTC,CASSQELLPGDDNEQFF
-,-,TRBJ1-5,TRBV3-1,TGTGCCAGCAGCCAGGGGCCAAGGAATCAGCCCCAGCATTTT,CASSQGPRNQPQHF
-,-,TRBJ2-7,TRBV5-1,TGCGCCAGCAGCTTGAGGTTCGACTACGAGCAGTACTTC,CASSLRFDYEQYF
few,TRBD1,TRBJ1-2,TRBV7-9,TGTGCCAGCAGCTTAGGGGGACAGAGCTATGGCTACACCTTC,CASSLGGQSYGYTF
-,-,TRBJ1-2,TRBV6-6,TGTGCCAGCAGTTACGAGTCAGGGTATGGCTACACCTTC,CASSYESGYGYTF
many,TRBD1,TRBJ1-2,TRBV5-5,TGTGCCAGCAGCTCTAGACAGGGTGATTTTTCTTATGGCTACACCTTC,CASSSRQGDFSYGYTF
-,-,TRBJ1-2,TRBV12-3/TRBV12-4,TGTGCCAGCAGTCAGTCCAGGGTTTATGGCTACACCTTC,CASSQSRVYGYTF
-,-,TRBJ2-3,TRBV29-1,TGCAGCGGGGTGGAAGGAGGGCCACATACGCAGTATTTT,CSGVEGGPHTQYF
few,TRBD2,TRBJ2-3,TRBV5-1,TGCGCCAGCAGCTTGGCCCCCTTAGCGGGAGGCACAGATACGCAGTATTTT,CASSLAPLAGGTDTQYF
-,-,TRBJ2-1,TRBV11-2,TGTGCCAGCAGCCCCATGGTGGGAAATTGGGAGCAGTTCTTC,CASSPMVGNWEQFF
many,-,TRBJ1-1,TRBV6-5,TGTGCCAGCAGTTACGGGGGGAACACTGAAGCTTTCTTT,CASSYGGNTEAFF
-,TRBD1,TRBJ2-1,TRBV20-1,TGCAGTGCTGAGGGGGCGGGCTCCCATGGGCGCGAGCAGTTCTTC,CSAEGAGSHGREQFF
-,TRBD2,TRBJ2-5,TRBV29-1,TGCAGCGTTGAACCGACTAGCGGGAGGGGAGGCAATGAGCAGTACTTC,CSVEPTSGRGGNEQYF
-,-,TRBJ2-6,TRBV18,TGTGCCAGCCCGCAGGAGGACAACTCTGGGGCCAACGTCCTGACTTTC,CASPQEDNSGANVLTF
few,-,TRBJ2-1,TRBV20-1,TGCAGTGCTTCACCCCCGGACGCGTCCTCCTACAATGAGCAGTTCTTC,CSASPPDASSYNEQFF
-,-,TRBJ2-7,TRBV11-2,TGTGCCAGCAGACCCGCAAGTTACGAGCAGTACTTC,CASRPASYEQYF
few,-,TRBJ2-7,TRBV29-1,TGCAGCGTTGTGGGCAGGGTGTCCTACGAGCAGTACTTC,CSVVGRVSYEQYF
-,-,TRBJ1-5,TRBV5-6,TGTGCCAGCAGCCGGAGGGGCATTGATAATCAGCCCCAGCATTTT,CASSRRGIDNQPQHF